Below, one TCR beta chain is given with its context. Antigen unknown. Healthy bone marrow donors supplied every sample. Despite likely unrecorded immune exposures, the donors were nominally healthy at the time of sampling. These data are taken from a study of cytomegalovirus exposure and HLA in healthy donors. The wider study: Findings of an earlier analysis included some 110 million unique TCR beta sequences from some 200 million T cells. Study results and caveats: Investigators reported 164 TCR beta chains as tied to cytomegalovirus.

The CDR3 totals 15 residues. Germline CDR1 and CDR2: MNHEY and SVGAGI. V lost 4 bases, J lost 11 bases, and 23 bases lay in between. The PCR made use of 60 Vbeta and 13 Jbeta primers. This table comes from immunoSEQ multiplex PCR, and its TCRdb copy is limited to in-frame clones, with some not included. The sample has roughly 190,000 clones, roughly 76% seen once. The specimen sequenced was PBMCs. The receptor was isolated from a man aged 35-49 years in good health and CMV-seropositive. The chain joins TRBV6-5 to TRBJ2-5; D perhaps matches TRBD1 (5 bases). The CDR3 DNA reads TGTGCCAGCAGTTCAGTCCAGGGAAGGGCGAGAAAGCAGTACTTC. Encoded protein: CASSSVQGRARKQYF.